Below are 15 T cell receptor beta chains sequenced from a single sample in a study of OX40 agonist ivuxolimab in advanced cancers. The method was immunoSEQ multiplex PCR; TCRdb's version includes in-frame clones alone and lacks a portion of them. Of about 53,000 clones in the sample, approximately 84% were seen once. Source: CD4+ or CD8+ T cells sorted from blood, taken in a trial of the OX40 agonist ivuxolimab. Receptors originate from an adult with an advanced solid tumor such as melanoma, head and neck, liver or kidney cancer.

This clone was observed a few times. The CDR3 spells CASSSGTVLAGKAVEQFF. CDR3 in DNA: TGTGCCAGCAGCTCGGGTACGGTTCTAGCGGGAAAAGCAGTTGAGCAGTTCTTC. V is TRBV7-9 and J is TRBJ2-1; 9 bases are shared with TRBD2. Germline V gene lookup returns CDR1 SEHNR and CDR2 FQNEAQ (reference sequence). Unmatched junction bases numbered 19, after V lost 4 bases and J lost 9 bases. This CDR3 is built from 18 residues.

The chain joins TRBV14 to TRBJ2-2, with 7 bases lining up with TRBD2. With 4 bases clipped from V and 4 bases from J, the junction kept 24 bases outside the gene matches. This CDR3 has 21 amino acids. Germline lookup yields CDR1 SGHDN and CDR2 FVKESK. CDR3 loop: CASSPHLGEGLTQRGTGELFF. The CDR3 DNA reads TGTGCCAGCAGCCCACACTTAGGGGAGGGCCTCACTCAGCGGGGCACCGGGGAGCTGTTTTTT. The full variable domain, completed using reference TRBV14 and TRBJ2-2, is EAGVTQFPSHSVIEKGQTVTLRCDPISGHDNLYWYRRVMGKEIKFLLHFVKESKQDESGMPNNRFLAERTGGTYSTLKVQPAELEDSGVYFCASSPHLGEGLTQRGTGELFFGEGSRLTVL.

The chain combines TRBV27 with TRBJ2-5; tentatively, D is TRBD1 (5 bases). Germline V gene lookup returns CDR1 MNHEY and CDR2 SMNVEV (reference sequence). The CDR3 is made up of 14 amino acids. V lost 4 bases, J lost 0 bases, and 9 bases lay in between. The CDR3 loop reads CASSSPGYQETQYF. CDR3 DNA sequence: TGTGCCAGCAGTTCCCCAGGGTACCAAGAGACCCAGTACTTC.

CDR3 residues: CATLQGYSNQPQHF. The CDR3 bases are TGTGCCACCTTACAGGGTTATAGCAATCAGCCCCAGCATTTT. This chain connects TRBV15 to TRBJ1-5; tentatively, D is TRBD1 (6 bases). Germline V CDR1 and CDR2: LNHNV, YYDKDF (reference sequence). This CDR3 has 14 amino acids. V was clipped by 8 bases and J by 0 bases, with 11 bases between them.

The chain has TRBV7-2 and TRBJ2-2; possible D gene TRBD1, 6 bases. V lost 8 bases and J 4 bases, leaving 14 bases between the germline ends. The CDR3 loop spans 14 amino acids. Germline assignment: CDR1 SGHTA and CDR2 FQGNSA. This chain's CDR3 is CASPLGARTGELFF. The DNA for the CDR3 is TGTGCCAGCCCCCTGGGGGCTCGCACCGGGGAGCTGTTTTTT.

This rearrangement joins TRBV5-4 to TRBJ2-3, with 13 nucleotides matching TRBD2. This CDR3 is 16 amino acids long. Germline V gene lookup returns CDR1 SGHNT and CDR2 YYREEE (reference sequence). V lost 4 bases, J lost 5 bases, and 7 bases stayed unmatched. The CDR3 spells CASSQRTSGSIDTQYF. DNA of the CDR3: TGTGCCAGCAGCCAAAGGACTAGCGGGAGTATAGATACGCAGTATTTT.

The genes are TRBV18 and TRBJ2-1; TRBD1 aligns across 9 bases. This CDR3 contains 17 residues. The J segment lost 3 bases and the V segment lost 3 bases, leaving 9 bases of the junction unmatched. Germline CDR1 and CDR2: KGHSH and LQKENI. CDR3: CASSPPGTGTYYNEQFF. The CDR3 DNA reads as TGTGCCAGCTCACCCCCCGGGACAGGGACTTACTACAATGAGCAGTTCTTC. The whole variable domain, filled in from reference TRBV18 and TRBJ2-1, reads NAGVMQNPRHLVRRRGQEARLRCSPMKGHSHVYWYRQLPEEGLKFMVYLQKENIIDESGMPKERFSAEFPKEGPSILRIQQVVRGDSAAYFCASSPPGTGTYYNEQFFGPGTRLTVL.

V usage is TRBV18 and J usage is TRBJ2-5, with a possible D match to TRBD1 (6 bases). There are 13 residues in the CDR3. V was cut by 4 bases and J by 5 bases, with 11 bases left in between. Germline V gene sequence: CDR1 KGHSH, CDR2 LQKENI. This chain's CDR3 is CASSLGQRETQYF. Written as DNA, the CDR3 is TGTGCCAGCTCACTAGGACAGAGGGAGACCCAGTACTTC.

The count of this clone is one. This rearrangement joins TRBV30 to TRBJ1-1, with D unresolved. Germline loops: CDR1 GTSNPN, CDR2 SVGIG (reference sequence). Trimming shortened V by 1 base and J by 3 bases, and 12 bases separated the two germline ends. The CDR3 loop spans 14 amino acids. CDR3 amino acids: CAWSARVQDTEAFF. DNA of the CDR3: TGTGCCTGGAGTGCGAGGGTGCAAGACACTGAAGCTTTCTTT.

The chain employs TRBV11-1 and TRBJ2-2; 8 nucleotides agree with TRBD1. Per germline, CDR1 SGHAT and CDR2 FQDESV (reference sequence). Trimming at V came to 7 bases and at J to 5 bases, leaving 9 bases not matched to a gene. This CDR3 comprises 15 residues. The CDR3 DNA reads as TGTGCCAGCAAAAGGGACAGGTTCGTGACCGGGGAGCTGTTTTTT. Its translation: CASKRDRFVTGELFF.

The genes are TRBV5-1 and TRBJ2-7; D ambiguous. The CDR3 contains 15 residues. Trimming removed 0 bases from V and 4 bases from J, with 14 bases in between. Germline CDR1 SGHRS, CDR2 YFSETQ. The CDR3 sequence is CASSLAEGFTYEQYF. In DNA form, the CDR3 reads TGCGCCAGCAGCTTGGCCGAAGGGTTCACGTACGAGCAGTACTTC.

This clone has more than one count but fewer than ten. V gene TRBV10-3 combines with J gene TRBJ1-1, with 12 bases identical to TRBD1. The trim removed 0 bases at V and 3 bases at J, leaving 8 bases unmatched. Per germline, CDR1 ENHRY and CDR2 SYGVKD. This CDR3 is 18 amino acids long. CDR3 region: CAISESIGTGGRDTEAFF. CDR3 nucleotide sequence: TGTGCCATCAGTGAGTCGATTGGGACAGGGGGCAGGGACACTGAAGCTTTCTTT.

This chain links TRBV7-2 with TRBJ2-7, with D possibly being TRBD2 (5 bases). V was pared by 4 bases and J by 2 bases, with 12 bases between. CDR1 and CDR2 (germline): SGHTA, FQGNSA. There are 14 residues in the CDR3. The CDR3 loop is CASSSRVPPYEQYF. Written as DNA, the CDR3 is TGTGCCAGCAGCTCGCGGGTCCCACCCTACGAGCAGTACTTC.

The CDR3 sequence: CAISSGTSGYNEQFF. CDR3 in DNA: TGTGCCATTTCCTCCGGGACTAGCGGCTACAATGAGCAGTTCTTC. The V call is TRBV6-1, the J call TRBJ2-1, with 11 bases aligning to TRBD2. CDR3 size: 15 residues. The trim removed 10 bases at V and 3 bases at J, leaving 8 bases unmatched. Germline V lookup: CDR1 MNHNS, CDR2 SASEGT.

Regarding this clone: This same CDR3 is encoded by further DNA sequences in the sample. The CDR3 bases are TGTGCCAGTAGTGTGGATACAGGGCGGGACGGCTACACCTTC. Translated, it gives CASSVDTGRDGYTF. The chain uses TRBV19 and TRBJ1-2; a possible D gene is TRBD1 (6 bases). V lost 5 bases and J lost 8, with 18 bases in between. Germline V gives CDR1 LNHDA, CDR2 SQIVND (reference sequence). This CDR3 contains 14 residues.